Sequencing of this T cell receptor (beta chain) was carried out in a study of post-analysis software for immune sequencing data (dated by TCRdb to the mid-2010s). Regarding the research as a whole: The recorded disease courses included relapsing-remitting, secondary progressive and progressive-relapsing multiple sclerosis, and some patients had no subtype annotation. A subset of samples was prepared in parallel using single-end sample barcoding, then pooled and co-amplified after Illumina adapter ligation. The patient repertoires were compared against 11 previously published healthy control repertoires obtained from donors aged roughly 6 to 28 years.

Taken from cysteine to phenylalanine, the CDR3 has 17 residues. The read is trimmed to its CDR3 DNA, 51 bases read in frame from base 1. CDR1 and CDR2, looked up from the germline V gene, are MNHEY and SVGEGT. V and J are truncated by 4 bases and 0 bases respectively, leaving an intervening sequence of 18 bases. Details on this clonotype: Its antigen is still unknown. No much larger clonotype is one base removed from it; base qualities were not supplied.

What the authors observed across the whole study: The control group was slightly older than the multiple sclerosis patient group. Multiple sclerosis patients had significantly lower normalized Chao1 diversity than controls, a result that suggests substantial peripheral T-cell clonal expansion. Direct clustering with F measure revealed strong co-clustering of samples prepared in the same batch, which led to a batch-effect correction. Patients showed significantly higher frequencies than controls for 4 or 5 TRBV segments, among them TRBV5-6, TRBV5-1 and TRBV20-1.

The library came from PCR. The sequencer was an Illumina HiSeq 2500. To reduce PCR and sequencing biases, unique molecular identifiers were built into the TCR beta cDNA libraries. About 500,000 cDNA molecules were obtained for every 1 to 10 million input T cells, so each molecule roughly corresponded to one T cell. The patient libraries were prepared and sequenced using the same protocol as the earlier healthy control dataset. Samples belonging to the same batch were prepared together, multiplexed and sequenced on a shared HiSeq lane. The study's processing was this. Raw barcoded reads were processed with MIGEC, and single-read molecular identifier groups were discarded before consensus assembly and CDR3 extraction. VDJtools was used for post-analysis of the clonotype tables, with diversity normalized by down-sampling every dataset to the smallest sample size. In repertoire overlap clustering, CDR3 amino acid sequences, but not nucleotide sequences, were matched to correct batch-related cross-sample contamination. The public reads were quality trimmed at Q25 with fastp and then assembled into clones with MiXCR by TCRdb, keeping productive beta chains. Merged by CDR3 protein, the rows form single entries marked with the most common genes and DNA. The V and J calls were not made by the authors but by TCRdb's processing. Within this sample are about 460,000 distinct CDR3 sequences, with 40% to 55% of them counted one time only. In total, the top ten clones hold about an eighth of the sample.

To demonstrate the VDJtools post-analysis software, the study profiled TCR beta repertoires from the peripheral blood of about 13 young patients with multiple sclerosis. The multiple sclerosis patients were children and adolescents between about 6 and 16 years of age. Sequenced sample: blood. The rearranged chain carries TRBV6-2 or TRBV6-3 and TRBJ1-1; the D region possibly corresponds to TRBD1 (5 bases align). This sequence originates from a girl aged 5-17 years with multiple sclerosis. In nucleotide form, the sequence is TGTGCCAGCAGTTCCCCAGGGCGGCTAATAGTGAACACTGAAGCTTTCTTT. It encodes CASSSPGRLIVNTEAFF.